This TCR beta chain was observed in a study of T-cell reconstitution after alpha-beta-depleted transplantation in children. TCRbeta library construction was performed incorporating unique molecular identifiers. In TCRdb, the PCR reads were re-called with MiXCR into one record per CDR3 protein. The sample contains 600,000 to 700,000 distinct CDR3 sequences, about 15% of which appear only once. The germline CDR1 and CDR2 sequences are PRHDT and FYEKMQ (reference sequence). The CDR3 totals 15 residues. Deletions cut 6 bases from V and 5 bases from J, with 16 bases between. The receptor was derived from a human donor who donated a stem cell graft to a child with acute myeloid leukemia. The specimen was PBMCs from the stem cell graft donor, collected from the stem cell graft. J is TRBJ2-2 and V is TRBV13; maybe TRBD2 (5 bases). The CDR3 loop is CASSPANGETGELFF. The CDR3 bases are TGTGCCAGCAGTCCGGCGAACGGGGAAACCGGGGAGCTGTTTTTT.